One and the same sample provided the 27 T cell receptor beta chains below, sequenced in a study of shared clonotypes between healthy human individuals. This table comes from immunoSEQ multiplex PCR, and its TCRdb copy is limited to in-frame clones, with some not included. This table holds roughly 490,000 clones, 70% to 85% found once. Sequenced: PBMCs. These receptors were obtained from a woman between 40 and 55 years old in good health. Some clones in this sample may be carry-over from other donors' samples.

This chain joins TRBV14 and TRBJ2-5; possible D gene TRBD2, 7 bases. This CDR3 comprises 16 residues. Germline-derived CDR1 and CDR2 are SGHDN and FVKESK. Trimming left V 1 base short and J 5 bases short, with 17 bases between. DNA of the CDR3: TGTGCCAGCAGCCAAGCCGGACTAGTAGGGGGGGAGACCCAGTACTTC. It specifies CASSQAGLVGGETQYF.

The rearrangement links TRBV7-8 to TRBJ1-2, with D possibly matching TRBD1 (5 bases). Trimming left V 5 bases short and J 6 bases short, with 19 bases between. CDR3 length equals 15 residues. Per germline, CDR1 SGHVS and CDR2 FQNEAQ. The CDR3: CASSALRGYQHGYTF. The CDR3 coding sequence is TGTGCCAGCAGCGCTCTGAGGGGTTACCAGCATGGCTACACCTTC.

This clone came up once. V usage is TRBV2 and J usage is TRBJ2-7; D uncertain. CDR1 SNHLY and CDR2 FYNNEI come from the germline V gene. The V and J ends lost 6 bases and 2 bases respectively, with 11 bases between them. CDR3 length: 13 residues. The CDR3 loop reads CASSRGNTYEQYF. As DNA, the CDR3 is TGTGCCAGCAGCCGAGGCAACACCTACGAGCAGTACTTC.

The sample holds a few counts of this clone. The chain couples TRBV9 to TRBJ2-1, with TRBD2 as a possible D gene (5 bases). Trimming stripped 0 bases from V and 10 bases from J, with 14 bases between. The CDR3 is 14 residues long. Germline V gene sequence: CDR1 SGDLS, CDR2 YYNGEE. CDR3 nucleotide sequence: TGTGCCAGCAGCGTAGCCGAGGGTAAGGCAGAGCAGTTCTTC. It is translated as CASSVAEGKAEQFF.

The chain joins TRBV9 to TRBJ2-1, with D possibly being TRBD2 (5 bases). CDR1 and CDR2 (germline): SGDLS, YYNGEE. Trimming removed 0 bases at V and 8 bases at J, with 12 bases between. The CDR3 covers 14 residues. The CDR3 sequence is CASSVVDYSDEQFF. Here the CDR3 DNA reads TGTGCCAGCAGCGTAGTAGACTACAGCGATGAGCAGTTCTTC.

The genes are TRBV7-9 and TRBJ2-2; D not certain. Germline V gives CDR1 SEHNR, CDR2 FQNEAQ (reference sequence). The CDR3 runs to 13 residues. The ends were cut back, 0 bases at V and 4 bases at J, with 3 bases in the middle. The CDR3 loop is CASSLASTGELFF. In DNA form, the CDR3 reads TGTGCCAGCAGCTTAGCGTCCACCGGGGAGCTGTTTTTT.

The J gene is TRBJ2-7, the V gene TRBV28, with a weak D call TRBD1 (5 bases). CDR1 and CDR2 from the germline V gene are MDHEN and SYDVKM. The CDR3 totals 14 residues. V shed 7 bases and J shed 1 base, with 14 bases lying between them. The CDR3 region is CASTPSGFSYEQYF. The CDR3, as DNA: TGTGCCAGCACCCCTTCAGGGTTTTCCTACGAGCAGTACTTC.

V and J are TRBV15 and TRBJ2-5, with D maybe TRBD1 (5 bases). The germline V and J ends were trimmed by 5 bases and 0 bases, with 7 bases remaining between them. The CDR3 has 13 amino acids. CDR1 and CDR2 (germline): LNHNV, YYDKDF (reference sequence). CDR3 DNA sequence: TGTGCCACCAGCCAGGGTTACCAAGAGACCCAGTACTTC. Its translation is CATSQGYQETQYF.

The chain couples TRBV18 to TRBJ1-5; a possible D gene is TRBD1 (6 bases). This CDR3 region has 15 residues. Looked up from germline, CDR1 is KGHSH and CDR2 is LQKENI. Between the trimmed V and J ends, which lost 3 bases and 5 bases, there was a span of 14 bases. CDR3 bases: TGTGCCAGCTCACCGAACACAGGGTCGGATCAGCCCCAGCATTTT. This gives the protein CASSPNTGSDQPQHF.

The CDR3 reads CASSEPRGVDGYTF. In nucleotides, the CDR3 is TGCGCCAGCAGTGAGCCCAGGGGGGTCGATGGCTACACCTTC. V usage is TRBV10-2 and J usage is TRBJ1-2; 7 bases fit TRBD1. The CDR3 has 14 residues. Germline loops: CDR1 WSHSY, CDR2 SAAADI. Losses at the gene ends were 2 bases for V and 6 bases for J; bases not matched to a gene: 6.

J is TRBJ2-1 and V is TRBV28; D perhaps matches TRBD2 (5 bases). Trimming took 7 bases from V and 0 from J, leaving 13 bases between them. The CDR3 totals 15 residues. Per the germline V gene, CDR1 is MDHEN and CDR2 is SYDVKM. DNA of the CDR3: TGTGCCAGCATTGGGTCGGGAAGCTCCTACAATGAGCAGTTCTTC. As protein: CASIGSGSSYNEQFF.

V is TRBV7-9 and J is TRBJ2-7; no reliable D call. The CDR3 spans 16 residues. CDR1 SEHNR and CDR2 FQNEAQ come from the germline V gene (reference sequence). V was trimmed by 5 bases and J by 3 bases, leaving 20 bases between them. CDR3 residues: CASSTISGSKLYEQYF. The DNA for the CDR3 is TGTGCCAGCAGCACTATCTCCGGCAGTAAACTCTACGAGCAGTACTTC.

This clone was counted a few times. The CDR3 reads CAITRDFNEKLFF. The CDR3 DNA sequence: TGTGCCATCACAAGGGACTTTAATGAAAAACTGTTTTTT. The V gene is TRBV10-3, the J gene TRBJ1-4; TRBD1 might be the D (5 bases). Trimming stripped 7 bases from V and 4 bases from J, with 10 bases between. This CDR3 is built from 13 residues. Germline V gene lookup returns CDR1 ENHRY and CDR2 SYGVKD.

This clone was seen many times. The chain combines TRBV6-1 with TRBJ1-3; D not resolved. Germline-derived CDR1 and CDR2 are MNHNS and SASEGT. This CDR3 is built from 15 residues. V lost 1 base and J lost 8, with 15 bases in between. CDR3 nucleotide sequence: TGTGCCAGCAGTGAAGTTAACCGAAATAAGGACACCATATATTTT. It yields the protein CASSEVNRNKDTIYF.

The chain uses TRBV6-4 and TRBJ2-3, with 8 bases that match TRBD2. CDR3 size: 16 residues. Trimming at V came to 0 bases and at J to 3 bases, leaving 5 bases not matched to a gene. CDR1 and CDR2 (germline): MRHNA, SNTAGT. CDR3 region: CASSDSRASGTDTQYF. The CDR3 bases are TGTGCCAGCAGTGACTCGAGGGCTAGCGGGACAGATACGCAGTATTTT.

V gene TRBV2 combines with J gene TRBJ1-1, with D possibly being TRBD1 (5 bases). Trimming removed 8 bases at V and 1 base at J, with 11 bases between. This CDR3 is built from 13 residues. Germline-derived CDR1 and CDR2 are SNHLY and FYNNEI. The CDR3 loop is CASADRKNTEAFF. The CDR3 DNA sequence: TGTGCCAGCGCCGACAGAAAGAACACTGAAGCTTTCTTT.

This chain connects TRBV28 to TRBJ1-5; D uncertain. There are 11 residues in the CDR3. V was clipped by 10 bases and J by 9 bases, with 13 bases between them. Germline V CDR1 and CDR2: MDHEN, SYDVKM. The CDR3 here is CATQRVPPQHF. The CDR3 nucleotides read TGTGCCACTCAGAGGGTTCCGCCCCAGCATTTT. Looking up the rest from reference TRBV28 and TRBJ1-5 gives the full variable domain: DVKVTQSSRYLVKRTGEKVFLECVQDMDHENMFWYRQDPGLGLRLIYFSYDVKMKEKGDIPEGYSVSREKKERFSLILESASTNQTSMYLCATQRVPPQHFGDGTRLSIL.

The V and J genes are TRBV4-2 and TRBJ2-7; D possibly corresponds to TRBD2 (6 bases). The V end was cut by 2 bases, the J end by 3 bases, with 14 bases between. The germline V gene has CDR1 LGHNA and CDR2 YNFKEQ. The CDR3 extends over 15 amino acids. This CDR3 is CASSQPIADIYEQYF. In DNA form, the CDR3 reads TGTGCCAGCAGCCAACCCATAGCGGATATCTACGAGCAGTACTTC.

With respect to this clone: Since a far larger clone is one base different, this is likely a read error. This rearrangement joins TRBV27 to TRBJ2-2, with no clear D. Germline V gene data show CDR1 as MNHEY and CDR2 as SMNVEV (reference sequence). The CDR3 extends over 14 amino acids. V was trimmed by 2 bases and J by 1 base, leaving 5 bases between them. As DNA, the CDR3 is TGTGCCAGCAGTTTAACCAGGAACACCGGGGAGCTGTTTTTT. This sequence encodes CASSLTRNTGELFF.

The CDR3 spells CASSLGWDRGGEQYF. In DNA, the CDR3 is TGTGCCAGCAGCTTAGGATGGGACAGGGGCGGCGAGCAGTACTTC. The V and J genes are TRBV11-3 and TRBJ2-7; 10 nucleotides line up with TRBD1. V lost 1 base to trimming and J lost 6 bases; unmatched junction nucleotides: 6. The germline V gene has CDR1 SGHNT and CDR2 YENEEA. The length of the CDR3 is 15 residues. Looking up the rest from reference TRBV11-3 and TRBJ2-7 gives the full variable domain: EAGVVQSPRYKIIEKKQPVAFWCNPISGHNTLYWYLQNLGQGPELLIRYENEEAVDDSQLPKDRFSAERLKGVDSTLKIQPAELGDSAVYLCASSLGWDRGGEQYFGPGTRLTVT.

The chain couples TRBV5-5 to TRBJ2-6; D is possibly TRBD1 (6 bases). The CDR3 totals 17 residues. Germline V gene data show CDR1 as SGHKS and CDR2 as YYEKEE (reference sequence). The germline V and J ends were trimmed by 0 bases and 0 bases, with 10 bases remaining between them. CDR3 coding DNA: TGTGCCAGCAGCTTGGTGTCAGGGGTCTCTGGGGCCAACGTCCTGACTTTC. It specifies CASSLVSGVSGANVLTF.

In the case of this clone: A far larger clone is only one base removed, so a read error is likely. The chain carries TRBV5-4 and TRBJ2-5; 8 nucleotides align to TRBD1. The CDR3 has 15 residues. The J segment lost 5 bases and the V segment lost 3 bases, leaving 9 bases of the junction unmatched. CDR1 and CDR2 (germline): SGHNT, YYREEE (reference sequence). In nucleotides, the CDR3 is TGTGCCAGCAGCTCGCAGTCAGGGGGCATGGAGACCCAGTACTTC. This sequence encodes CASSSQSGGMETQYF.

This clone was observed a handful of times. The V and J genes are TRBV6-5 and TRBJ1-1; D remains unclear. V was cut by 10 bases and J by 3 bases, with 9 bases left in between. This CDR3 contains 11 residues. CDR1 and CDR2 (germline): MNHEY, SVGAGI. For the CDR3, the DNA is TGTGCCACCAATAGAGACACTGAAGCTTTCTTT. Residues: CATNRDTEAFF.

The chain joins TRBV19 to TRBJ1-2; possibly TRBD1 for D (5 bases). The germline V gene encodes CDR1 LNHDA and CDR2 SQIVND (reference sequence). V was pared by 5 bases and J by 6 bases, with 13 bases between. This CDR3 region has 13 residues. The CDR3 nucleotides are TGTGCCAGTAGTGGACACCTTCGTGATGGCTACACCTTC. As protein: CASSGHLRDGYTF.

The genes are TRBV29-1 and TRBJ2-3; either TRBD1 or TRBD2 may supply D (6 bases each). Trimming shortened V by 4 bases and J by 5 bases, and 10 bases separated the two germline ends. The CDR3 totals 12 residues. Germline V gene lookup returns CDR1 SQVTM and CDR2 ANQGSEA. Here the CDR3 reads CSVGRGRDTQYF. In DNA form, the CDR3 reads TGCAGCGTTGGACGGGGGCGAGATACGCAGTATTTT.

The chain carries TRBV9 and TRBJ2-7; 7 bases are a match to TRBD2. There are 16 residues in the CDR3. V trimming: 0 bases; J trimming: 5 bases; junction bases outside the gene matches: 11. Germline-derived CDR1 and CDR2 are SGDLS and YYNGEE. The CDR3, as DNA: TGTGCCAGCAGCGTAGGGGTGGGAGGGCCTCTAAACGAGCAGTACTTC. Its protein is CASSVGVGGPLNEQYF. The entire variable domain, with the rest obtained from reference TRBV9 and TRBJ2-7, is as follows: DSGVTQTPKHLITATGQRVTLRCSPRSGDLSVYWYQQSLDQGLQFLIQYYNGEERAKGNILERFSAQQFPDLHSELNLSSLELGDSALYFCASSVGVGGPLNEQYFGPGTRLTVT.

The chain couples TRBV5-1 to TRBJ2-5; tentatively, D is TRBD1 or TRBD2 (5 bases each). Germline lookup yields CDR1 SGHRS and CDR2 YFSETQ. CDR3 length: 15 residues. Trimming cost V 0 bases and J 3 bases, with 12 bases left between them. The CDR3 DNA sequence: TGCGCCAGCAGCTTGGGGGGGTTTAGAGAAGAGACCCAGTACTTC. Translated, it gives CASSLGGFREETQYF.